This T cell receptor (beta chain) was captured by sequencing in a study of T cells expressing NK-cell markers (dated by TCRdb to 2019 to 2021). About the study as a whole: Fewer than ten donors provided sorted CD3+CD56+NKG2C+, CD3+CD56+NKG2C- and CD3+CD56-NKG2C+ T-cell subsets, whose TCR beta-chain repertoires were profiled. Seven of the eight sequenced donors were HCMV-seropositive and one was HCMV-seronegative. Libraries were sequenced as 2 x 150 bp reads on Illumina HiSeq 2000/2500, MiSeq or NextSeq. All eight donors whose samples were sequenced were randomly selected healthy volunteers, three of them men and five women.

Sequencing was performed on an Illumina HiSeq 2000. The TCR beta cDNA libraries were made using 5'RACE template switching, a step that added both a universal primer site and unique molecular identifiers. cDNA synthesis was primed from the TCR beta constant segment, followed by two successive PCR amplification steps. Concerning the study's data processing: MIGEC was used to demultiplex reads and group the reads by UMI, and MiTCR was used to assemble and quantify clonotypes. To remove erroneous sequences, TCR cDNA sequences were retained only when supported by two or more reads. Downstream repertoire analysis used the tcR package, and clonotypes were matched across fractions by CDR3 nucleotide sequence plus V segment. VDJmatch was used to annotate antigen specificity against VDJdb, with one amino acid substitution in CDR3 permitted. Based on TCRdb reprocessing of the reads, there is one entry per CDR3 protein sequence, and DNA is missing. The V and J calls reflect TCRdb's pipeline rather than the authors' work. The sample has 500,000 to 600,000 distinct CDR3 sequences on record. 3% to 4.5% of the sample goes to the ten largest clones.

Paper-wide results and their limitations: For about 6 donors, the dominant CD3+CD56+NKG2C+ clonotypes were among the top 10 CD8+ clonotypes and accounted for about 1.0-7.5% of CD8+ T cells. Those dominant clonotypes were again the most abundant among CD3+CD56-NKG2C+ cells in a handful of donors, at roughly 25-60.1%. It remained unclear whether the expanded NKG2C-expressing T cell clones were specific for HCMV antigens.

HCMV-specific IgG was detected in serum with a commercial ELISA kit to determine HCMV serostatus. Peripheral blood mononuclear cells were isolated from blood by Ficoll density gradient centrifugation. The CDR3 runs 15 amino acids, cysteine and phenylalanine included. Only the protein is available. The germline V gene (reference sequence) provides CDR1 DFQATT and CDR2 SNEGSKA. In regard to this clonotype: Its target antigen remains unknown.

This receptor was obtained from a man between 18 and 35 years old in good health. Donor details come from another sample of the same person, matched by shared clones. The sequence joins TRBV20-1 to TRBJ1-1; TCRdb outputs TRBD1, but without DNA this stays unchecked. The sequencing sample was made of blood T cells: a sorted CD56 or NKG2C T cell subset, CD4+ or CD8+ T cells, or bulk PBMC T cells (not recorded which). The CDR3 amino acid sequence is: CSARVPPANVAEAFF.